These 31 T cell receptor beta chains share one sample of origin, sequenced in a study of T-cell memory formation after mild COVID-19 (dated by TCRdb to 2020 to 2022). Library generation was performed with 5' RACE. TCRdb names Illumina NovaSeq 6000 as the instrument used. TCRdb trimmed public reads at Q25 via fastp, called clones via MiXCR and kept in-frame beta chains. Rows with a matching CDR3 protein are joined into one entry that keeps the most common DNA and genes. This sample lists tens of thousands of distinct CDR3 sequences; about 6.7% were detected once. The ten largest clones capture under 0.85% of the sample. The sample comprised PBMCs or a T cell subset sorted from them (not recorded which). These TCRs come from an adult who had mild COVID-19 (a few samples of this study predate the infection). The sample titles of this study are shuffled in the database, so cell type and time point are left out.

The chain carries TRBV19 and TRBJ2-5; 8 bases agree with TRBD2. The junction had 5 bases not matched to a gene; V was cut back by 7 bases and J by 4 bases. The CDR3 spans 13 residues. Germline V gene sequence: CDR1 LNHDA, CDR2 SQIVND (reference sequence). The CDR3 spells CASNVLAGETQYF. The CDR3 DNA reads TGTGCCAGTAATGTCCTAGCGGGAGAGACCCAGTACTTC.

The rearrangement joins TRBV7-6 to TRBJ2-5, with D perhaps TRBD1 (6 bases). This CDR3 is built from 15 residues. Between the trimmed V and J ends, which lost 7 bases and 1 base, there was a span of 16 bases. The germline gives CDR1 SGHVS, CDR2 FNYEAQ. The CDR3: CASTLDGGFQETQYF. DNA of the CDR3: TGTGCCAGCACCCTCGATGGGGGCTTCCAAGAGACCCAGTACTTC.

This clonotype was detected ten times or more. The chain links TRBV9 to TRBJ2-7; TRBD1 aligns across 7 bases. This CDR3 is built from 16 residues. V gave up 3 bases and J gave up 0 bases; unmatched junction bases: 9. The germline CDR1 and CDR2 sequences are SGDLS and YYNGEE. In DNA, the CDR3 is TGTGCCAGCAGCGGAGGCACAGGGGCTAGCTCCTACGAGCAGTACTTC. Amino acid sequence: CASSGGTGASSYEQYF.

The table lists this clonotype with many counts. CDR3 in DNA: TGCGCCAGCAGCCAAACCCCAGGGGGTCGGGTCAATGAGCAGTTCTTC. Translation gives CASSQTPGGRVNEQFF. The V gene is TRBV5-1, the J gene TRBJ2-1; 7 bases align to TRBD1. There are 16 residues in the CDR3. V shed 4 bases, J shed 6 bases, and the junction held 13 bases outside the gene matches. Germline CDR1 SGHRS, CDR2 YFSETQ.

This clonotype was counted a few times. J is TRBJ1-1 and V is TRBV7-9; the D gene is possibly TRBD1 (5 bases). CDR3 length: 12 residues. Per germline, CDR1 SEHNR and CDR2 FQNEAQ (reference sequence). The V end was cut by 8 bases, the J end by 3 bases, with 10 bases between. The CDR3 region is CASRPTDTEAFF. The CDR3 region has the DNA TGTGCCAGCCGTCCGACAGACACTGAAGCTTTCTTT.

At least ten counts were recorded for this clonotype. This chain connects TRBV7-9 to TRBJ1-1; D may be TRBD1 (5 bases). The CDR3 contains 16 residues. Trimming removed 0 bases from V and 3 bases from J, with 14 bases in between. Germline V CDR1 and CDR2: SEHNR, FQNEAQ (reference sequence). The CDR3 DNA reads TGTGCCAGCAGCTTAGCTGGGGGGGAATTGGACACTGAAGCTTTCTTT. Its translation is CASSLAGGELDTEAFF.

In its sample, this clonotype is medium-sized. The chain is built from TRBV7-2 and TRBJ2-1; TRBD2 might be the D (5 bases). The CDR3 is made up of 16 amino acids. V was shortened by 5 bases and J by 9 bases, with 23 bases between the two germline ends. Germline V gene lookup returns CDR1 SGHTA and CDR2 FQGNSA. The CDR3 sequence: CASSLRGSALASEQFF. The CDR3 DNA follows: TGTGCCAGCAGCCTTCGGGGTAGCGCGCTTGCCAGTGAGCAGTTCTTC.

This chain uses TRBV18 with TRBJ1-1; tentative D call: TRBD1 (5 bases). Germline V lookup: CDR1 KGHSH, CDR2 LQKENI. The CDR3 sequence is 14 residues long. V was pared by 3 bases and J by 3 bases, with 11 bases between. CDR3 amino acids: CASSPREGHTEAFF. The CDR3 DNA sequence: TGTGCCAGCTCACCCAGGGAGGGACACACTGAAGCTTTCTTT. The full variable domain, its missing parts supplied by reference TRBV18 and TRBJ1-1, is NAGVMQNPRHLVRRRGQEARLRCSPMKGHSHVYWYRQLPEEGLKFMVYLQKENIIDESGMPKERFSAEFPKEGPSILRIQQVVRGDSAAYFCASSPREGHTEAFFGQGTRLTVV.

This clonotype was seen repeatedly, ten times or more. The chain couples TRBV7-6 to TRBJ2-7; a possible D gene is TRBD1 (6 bases). V was pared by 6 bases and J by 2 bases, with 17 bases between. Per germline, CDR1 SGHVS and CDR2 FNYEAQ. CDR3 length equals 15 residues. The DNA for the CDR3 is TGTGCCAGCAGTTTGCTCACGGACAGAACCTACGAGCAGTACTTC. Its protein product is CASSLLTDRTYEQYF.

This clonotype was counted a few times. The V and J genes are TRBV3-1 and TRBJ2-1; tentative D call: TRBD2 (6 bases). There are 12 residues in the CDR3. The ends were cut back, 6 bases at V and 4 bases at J, with 7 bases in the middle. CDR1 LGHDT and CDR2 YNNKEL come from the germline V gene (reference sequence). CDR3 DNA: TGTGCCAGCAGGGGGGGTTACAATGAGCAGTTCTTC. Protein product: CASRGGYNEQFF.

CDR3 loop: CASSPSGGQGYTF. CDR3 sequence (DNA): TGTGCCAGCAGCCCTAGTGGGGGTCAGGGCTACACCTTC. The chain has TRBV11-2 and TRBJ1-2; TRBD1 might be the D (5 bases). This CDR3 contains 13 residues. Trimming took 5 bases from V and 8 from J, leaving 15 bases between them. The germline V gene has CDR1 SGHAT and CDR2 FQNNGV.

In this sample, this clonotype turned up a few times. The V gene is TRBV24-1, the J gene TRBJ2-3; the match to TRBD2 covers 14 bases. CDR1 is KGHDR and CDR2 is SFDVKD in the germline V gene. This CDR3 has 18 amino acids. The V segment lost 0 bases and the J segment 1 base; nucleotides outside the gene matches: 2. The CDR3 DNA reads TGTGCCACCAGTGATTTGAGGGGACTAGCGGGGGGCACAGATACGCAGTATTTT. This translates into CATSDLRGLAGGTDTQYF.

This clonotype has just a few counts. The chain carries TRBV21-1 and TRBJ2-5; the table's TRBD1 call for D was not verified on the DNA. TRBV21-1 has pseudogene status. CDR3 length equals 17 residues. Here the CDR3 DNA reads TGTGCCAGCAGCAGGCTCCGGGACAGGGGTGTTGGAGAGACCCAGTACTTC. It is translated as CASSRLRDRGVGETQYF.

Details on this clonotype: This likely comes from a read error, as the CDR3 has no conserved phenylalanine or tryptophan at its end. V is TRBV12-3 or TRBV12-4 and J is TRBJ2-3; D may be TRBD1 (7 bases). The CDR3 is 15 amino acids. The germline V and J ends were trimmed by 3 bases and 1 base, with 11 bases remaining between them. The CDR3 bases are TGTGCCAGCAGTTTGCAGGGGGAGGGCACAGATACGCAGTATTTG. The encoded protein is CASSLQGEGTDTQYL.

At least ten counts were recorded for this clonotype. Here the CDR3 reads CASSPPTSGRGDTQYF. CDR3 DNA sequence: TGTGCCAGCAGCCCGCCGACTAGCGGGAGAGGAGATACGCAGTATTTT. The chain couples TRBV7-9 to TRBJ2-3, with 12 nucleotides matching TRBD2. Germline CDR1 reads SEHNR; CDR2 reads FQNEAQ (reference sequence). This CDR3 is built from 16 residues. Unmatched junction bases numbered 8, after V lost 5 bases and J lost 5 bases.

This clonotype was recorded many times. This chain joins TRBV27 and TRBJ2-7; a possible D gene is TRBD2 (5 bases). In germline, CDR1 is MNHEY, CDR2 SMNVEV (reference sequence). V lost 6 bases, J lost 2 bases, and 17 bases lay in between. The CDR3 sequence is 15 residues long. CDR3 bases: TGTGCCAGCAGCCGCAGGAGGTCCGCGGCCTACGAGCAGTACTTC. Its protein is CASSRRRSAAYEQYF.

This clonotype has a count of ten or more. V usage is TRBV29-1 and J usage is TRBJ1-2, with D perhaps TRBD1 (5 bases). Germline loops: CDR1 SQVTM, CDR2 ANQGSEA. CDR3 length: 12 residues. V was cut by 0 bases and J by 8 bases, with 10 bases left in between. DNA of the CDR3: TGCAGCGTTGAAGACCCGGGACCCGGCTACACCTTC. It is translated as CSVEDPGPGYTF.

This clonotype is judged medium-sized. The V gene is TRBV5-6, the J gene TRBJ2-1; 7 bases agree with TRBD1. Germline V gives CDR1 SGHDT, CDR2 YYEEEE. CDR3 length: 14 residues. Trimming took 4 bases from V and 5 from J; bases not matched to a gene: 6. Here the CDR3 reads CASSPPGQHNEQFF. DNA of the CDR3: TGTGCCAGCAGCCCGCCGGGACAGCACAATGAGCAGTTCTTC.

This clonotype was recorded many times. The J gene is TRBJ2-4, the V gene TRBV12-3 or TRBV12-4; 7 bases fit TRBD2. CDR3 length equals 17 residues. The J segment lost 6 bases and the V segment lost 3 bases, leaving 14 bases of the junction unmatched. This CDR3 reads CASSFEGGGSQANIQYF. The CDR3 bases are TGTGCCAGCAGTTTTGAGGGCGGGGGAAGCCAAGCAAACATTCAGTACTTC.

The rearrangement joins TRBV6-6 to TRBJ2-6; D unclear. Trimming took 2 bases from V and 4 from J, leaving 3 bases between them. Germline lookup yields CDR1 MNHNY and CDR2 SVGAGI (reference sequence). This CDR3 comprises 13 residues. CDR3 sequence: CASSYAGANVLTF. The CDR3, as DNA: TGTGCCAGCAGTTACGCCGGGGCCAACGTCCTGACTTTC.

The DNA of the CDR3 is TGTGCCAGCTCATCCCTCGACAGGGGGCATGGCTACACCTTC. Its translation: CASSSLDRGHGYTF. This chain links TRBV18 with TRBJ1-2; 10 positions agree with TRBD1. The CDR3 is 14 amino acids. The V and J ends lost 5 bases and 6 bases, in that order; junction bases with no gene match: 6. Germline V gene lookup returns CDR1 KGHSH and CDR2 LQKENI.

This clonotype was seen ten or more times. The V and J genes are TRBV2 and TRBJ2-7, with D possibly matching TRBD1 (5 bases). Germline V CDR1 and CDR2: SNHLY, FYNNEI. Trimming pared 7 bases from V and 0 bases from J, leaving 7 bases between. The CDR3 loop spans 12 amino acids. The CDR3 is CASKDNSYEQYF. The CDR3 coding sequence is TGTGCCAGCAAGGACAACTCCTACGAGCAGTACTTC.

Many counts were recorded for this clonotype. The chain joins TRBV10-3 to TRBJ2-3; no definite D call. The V gene's germline CDR1 is ENHRY and CDR2 SYGVKD. This CDR3 spans 15 amino acids. Trimming cost V 3 bases and J 0 bases, with 10 bases left between them. CDR3 sequence: CAISDKPTSTDTQYF. CDR3 DNA sequence: TGTGCCATCAGTGATAAACCGACAAGCACAGATACGCAGTATTTT.

This clonotype was counted ten times or more. J is TRBJ1-5 and V is TRBV9, with unresolved D. The CDR3 is 13 residues long. Germline CDR1 reads SGDLS; CDR2 reads YYNGEE. V gave up 3 bases and J gave up 4 bases, with 8 bases separating them. CDR3 DNA: TGTGCCAGCAGCGCTGGACCTAATCAGCCCCAGCATTTT. This translates into CASSAGPNQPQHF.

This clonotype has a handful of counts. V and J are TRBV14 and TRBJ2-7; the D gene could be TRBD1 or TRBD2 (6 bases each). In germline, CDR1 is SGHDN, CDR2 FVKESK. Trimming stripped 4 bases from V and 0 bases from J, with 16 bases between. CDR3 length equals 16 residues. The CDR3 protein is CASSPFGGQASYEQYF. The CDR3 DNA reads TGTGCCAGCAGCCCGTTCGGGGGCCAAGCCTCCTACGAGCAGTACTTC.

The genes are TRBV18 and TRBJ1-1; a possible D gene is TRBD1 (6 bases). CDR3 length: 17 residues. Trimming pared 1 base from V and 4 bases from J, leaving 19 bases between. CDR1 is KGHSH, CDR2 LQKENI, per germline. This chain's CDR3 is CASSPQQGGSAVTEAFF. CDR3 in DNA: TGTGCCAGCTCACCACAACAGGGAGGGTCTGCAGTCACTGAAGCTTTCTTT. The full variable domain, in which reference TRBV18 and TRBJ1-1 provide the parts outside the CDR3, is NAGVMQNPRHLVRRRGQEARLRCSPMKGHSHVYWYRQLPEEGLKFMVYLQKENIIDESGMPKERFSAEFPKEGPSILRIQQVVRGDSAAYFCASSPQQGGSAVTEAFFGQGTRLTVV.

The J gene is TRBJ2-2, the V gene TRBV24-1; 9 bases agree with TRBD1. CDR3 length: 16 amino acids. Germline CDR1 reads KGHDR; CDR2 reads SFDVKD. V lost 3 bases, J lost 4 bases, and 5 bases stayed unmatched. This CDR3 is CATSDPGTGITGELFF. For the CDR3, the DNA is TGTGCCACCAGTGATCCGGGGACAGGGATCACCGGGGAGCTGTTTTTT.

The rearrangement joins TRBV6-2 or TRBV6-3 to TRBJ2-7; 9 bases line up with TRBD1. CDR3 length: 11 amino acids. After removal of 9 bases from V and 7 bases from J, the junction contained 4 bases not matched to a gene. Germline V gives CDR1 MNHEY, CDR2 SVGEGT. The CDR3 region is CASGTGFEQYF. As DNA, the CDR3 is TGTGCCAGTGGGACAGGGTTTGAGCAGTACTTC.

The CDR3, as DNA: TGTGCCTGGGGACAGGGGAATGAAAAACTGTTTTTT. Encoded protein: CAWGQGNEKLFF. This chain joins TRBV30 and TRBJ1-4; 9 positions agree with TRBD1. The CDR3 has 12 amino acids. Germline V gene data show CDR1 as GTSNPN and CDR2 as SVGIG (reference sequence). V lost 5 bases and J lost 5; bases outside the gene matches: 0.

The CDR3 region is CASSRTGRDEKLFF. In nucleotides, the CDR3 is TGTGCCAGCAGTCGGACAGGGCGGGATGAAAAACTGTTTTTT. The chain employs TRBV6-2 or TRBV6-3 and TRBJ1-4; 8 bases are shared with TRBD1. This CDR3 spans 14 amino acids. Germline values: CDR1 MNHEY, CDR2 SVGEGT. Unmatched junction bases numbered 5, after V lost 5 bases and J lost 6 bases.

The genes are TRBV24-1 and TRBJ1-2, with 8 positions matching TRBD1. The germline gives CDR1 KGHDR, CDR2 SFDVKD. The CDR3 is 14 residues long. The J segment lost 5 bases and the V segment lost 7 bases, leaving 8 bases of the junction unmatched. This chain's CDR3 is CATSDRGMAYGYTF. CDR3 in DNA: TGTGCCACCAGCGACAGGGGAATGGCTTATGGCTACACCTTC.